A single sample gave rise to the 2 T cell receptor beta chains below, sequenced in a study of blood T cells in healthy people across ages (dated by TCRdb to the mid-2010s). Libraries were made using 5' RACE. Sequencing took place on an Illumina HiSeq 2500. A second PCR of about 6 to 11 cycles was run with a J-beta primer mix and a sample-barcoded 5' primer. TCRdb reanalyzed the raw reads on its own, using fastp at Q25 for trimming and MiXCR for clone calling, and kept in-frame beta chains. Rows are combined by CDR3 protein, so each entry shows the most common genes and DNA. The sample yields 380,000 or so distinct CDR3 sequences; approximately 51% were counted once. 45% to 65% of the sample is in the top ten clones. Sequencing used blood. The source is a man aged 60 to 75 in good health.

The chain is built from TRBV6-5 and TRBJ2-5, with TRBD2 identical over 10 bases. The germline CDR1 and CDR2 sequences are MNHEY and SVGAGI. The CDR3 sequence is 16 residues long. The J segment lost 0 bases and the V segment lost 6 bases, leaving 7 bases of the junction unmatched. The CDR3 DNA reads TGTGCCAGCAGACCCTTAGCGGGGGGCAACCAAGAGACCCAGTACTTC. Protein product: CASRPLAGGNQETQYF.

The V and J genes are TRBV7-2 and TRBJ1-2; possible D gene TRBD1, 5 bases. Trimming pared 6 bases from V and 0 bases from J, leaving 8 bases between. Germline-derived CDR1 and CDR2 are SGHTA and FQGNSA. The CDR3 sequence is 13 residues long. The CDR3 loop is CASRPTANYGYTF. DNA of the CDR3: TGTGCCAGCAGACCGACAGCTAACTATGGCTACACCTTC.